The clone carrying this TCR beta chain was seen only a few times. V lost 4 bases and J 3 bases, leaving 13 bases between the germline ends. Germline CDR1 SGHKS, CDR2 YYEKEE (reference sequence). There are 14 residues in the CDR3. TCRdb redid the calling of the 5' RACE reads with MiXCR, one entry per CDR3 protein. The table lists 300,000 to 400,000 distinct CDR3 sequences, about 21% of them singletons. This record comes from a study of T-cell memory formation after mild COVID-19. This sequence was found in an adult woman who had mild COVID-19 (a few samples of this study predate the infection). Cell type and time point are not known. The specimen was PBMCs or a T cell subset sorted from them (not recorded which). The J gene is TRBJ1-1, the V gene TRBV5-5, with D perhaps matching TRBD1 (5 bases). The CDR3: CASSTTGRDTEAFF. CDR3 sequence (DNA): TGTGCCAGCAGCACCACTGGCAGGGACACTGAAGCTTTCTTT.